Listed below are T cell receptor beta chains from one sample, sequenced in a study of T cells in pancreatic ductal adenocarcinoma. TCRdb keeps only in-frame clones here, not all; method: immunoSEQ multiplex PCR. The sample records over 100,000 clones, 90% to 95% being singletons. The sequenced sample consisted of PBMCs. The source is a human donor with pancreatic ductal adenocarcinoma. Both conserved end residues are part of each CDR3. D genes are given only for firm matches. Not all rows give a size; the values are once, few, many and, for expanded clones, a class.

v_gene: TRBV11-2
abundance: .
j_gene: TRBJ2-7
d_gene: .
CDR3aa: CASSLGAEESYEQYF
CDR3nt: TGTGCCAGCAGCTTAGGAGCGGAAGAGTCCTACGAGCAGTACTTC

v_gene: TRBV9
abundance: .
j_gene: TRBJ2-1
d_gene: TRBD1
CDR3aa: CASSGGTGATDYNEQFF
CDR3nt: TGTGCCAGCAGCGGGGGGACAGGGGCAACTGATTACAATGAGCAGTTCTTC

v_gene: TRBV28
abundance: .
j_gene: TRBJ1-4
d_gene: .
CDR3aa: CASSLGGYEKLFF
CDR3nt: TGTGCCAGCAGTTTGGGGGGGTATGAAAAACTGTTTTTT

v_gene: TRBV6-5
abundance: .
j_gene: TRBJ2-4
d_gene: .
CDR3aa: CASSLGHIQYF
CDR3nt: TGTGCCAGCAGTCTGGGGCACATTCAGTACTTC

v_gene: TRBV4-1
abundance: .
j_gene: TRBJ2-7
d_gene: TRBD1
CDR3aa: CASSQDTGQGREQYF
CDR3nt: TGCGCCAGCAGCCAAGATACGGGACAGGGGCGCGAGCAGTACTTC

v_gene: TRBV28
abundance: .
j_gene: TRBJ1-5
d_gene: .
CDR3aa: CASSLPRGPQHF
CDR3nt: TGTGCCAGCAGTTTACCTCGGGGGCCCCAGCATTTT

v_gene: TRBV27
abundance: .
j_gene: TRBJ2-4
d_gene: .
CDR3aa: CASTLVYPGTKNIQYF
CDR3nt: TGTGCCAGCACCCTCGTCTACCCCGGGACCAAAAACATTCAGTACTTC

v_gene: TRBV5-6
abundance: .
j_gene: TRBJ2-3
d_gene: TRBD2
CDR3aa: CASSRLAGADTQYF
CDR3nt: TGTGCCAGCAGCAGGCTAGCGGGAGCAGATACGCAGTATTTT

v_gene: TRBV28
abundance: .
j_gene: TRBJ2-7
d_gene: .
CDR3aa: CASRSTDYEQYF
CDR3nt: TGTGCCAGCAGATCAACAGATTACGAGCAGTACTTC

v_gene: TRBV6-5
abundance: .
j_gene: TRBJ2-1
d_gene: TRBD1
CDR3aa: CASSPPGQPYNEQFF
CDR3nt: TGTGCCAGCAGTCCTCCGGGACAGCCCTACAATGAGCAGTTCTTC

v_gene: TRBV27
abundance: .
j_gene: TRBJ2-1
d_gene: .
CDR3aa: CASSPSEVRGGYNEQFF
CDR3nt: TGTGCCAGCAGCCCTTCGGAGGTTCGAGGGGGTTACAATGAGCAGTTCTTC

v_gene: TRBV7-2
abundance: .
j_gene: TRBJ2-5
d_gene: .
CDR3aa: CASSFPGVPQETQYF
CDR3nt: TGTGCCAGCAGCTTCCCGGGAGTGCCACAAGAGACCCAGTACTTC

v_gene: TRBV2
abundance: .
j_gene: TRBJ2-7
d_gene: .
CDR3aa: CASSESGEQYF
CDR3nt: TGTGCCAGCAGTGAGTCGGGAGAGCAGTACTTC

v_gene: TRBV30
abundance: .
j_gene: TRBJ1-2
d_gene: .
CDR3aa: CAWTAGIGYGYTF
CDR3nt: TGTGCCTGGACCGCAGGGATTGGCTATGGCTACACCTTC

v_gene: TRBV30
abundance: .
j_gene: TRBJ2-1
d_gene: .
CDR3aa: CAWSDDSSSYNEQFF
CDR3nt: TGTGCCTGGAGTGACGACTCGAGCTCCTACAATGAGCAGTTCTTC

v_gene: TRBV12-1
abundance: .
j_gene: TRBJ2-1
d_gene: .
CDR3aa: CASSLDGPPRRGNEQFF
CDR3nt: TGTGCCAGCAGCTTAGATGGACCACCCCGGAGGGGCAATGAGCAGTTCTTC

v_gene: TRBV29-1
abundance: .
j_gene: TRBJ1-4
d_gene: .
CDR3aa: CSASGAPGEKLFF
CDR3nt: TGCAGCGCTTCGGGCGCCCCAGGGGAAAAACTGTTTTTT

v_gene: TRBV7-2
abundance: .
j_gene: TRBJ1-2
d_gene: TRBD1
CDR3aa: CASSRQGRDYGYTF
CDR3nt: TGTGCCAGCAGCAGACAGGGTAGGGACTATGGCTACACCTTC

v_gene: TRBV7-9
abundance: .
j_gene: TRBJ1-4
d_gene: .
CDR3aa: CASSLISGGQSVF
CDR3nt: TGTGCCAGCAGCTTAATCTCCGGGGGGCAATCCGTTTTT

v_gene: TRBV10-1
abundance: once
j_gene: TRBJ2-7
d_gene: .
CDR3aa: CASSEHSSYEQYF
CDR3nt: TGCGCCAGCAGTGAGCACAGTTCCTACGAGCAGTACTTC

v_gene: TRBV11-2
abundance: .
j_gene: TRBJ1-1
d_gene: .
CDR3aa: CASSLLEGTEAFF
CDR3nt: TGTGCCAGCAGCTTACTTGAGGGAACTGAAGCTTTCTTT

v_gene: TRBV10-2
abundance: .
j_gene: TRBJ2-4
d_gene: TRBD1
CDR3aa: CASSSTGGDGNIQYF
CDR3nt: TGCGCCAGCAGTTCGACAGGGGGCGACGGAAACATTCAGTACTTC

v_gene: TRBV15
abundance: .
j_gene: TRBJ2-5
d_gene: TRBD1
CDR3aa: CATSTPAEGQGGETQYF
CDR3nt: TGTGCCACCAGCACCCCGGCGGAGGGACAGGGAGGGGAGACCCAGTACTTC

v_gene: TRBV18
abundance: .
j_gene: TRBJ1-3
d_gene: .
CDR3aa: CASSPGGRPTIYF
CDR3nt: TGTGCCAGCTCACCGGGAGGACGGCCCACCATATATTTT

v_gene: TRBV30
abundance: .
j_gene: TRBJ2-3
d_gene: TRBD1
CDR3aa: CAWSLGQGVDTQYF
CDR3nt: TGTGCCTGGAGTCTCGGACAGGGGGTAGATACGCAGTATTTT

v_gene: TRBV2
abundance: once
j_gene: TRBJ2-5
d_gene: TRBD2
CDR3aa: CASRLGLAGQETQYF
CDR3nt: TGTGCCAGCAGACTCGGACTAGCGGGACAAGAGACCCAGTACTTC

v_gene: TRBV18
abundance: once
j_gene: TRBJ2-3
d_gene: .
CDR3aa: CASSTGVADTQYF
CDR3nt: TGTGCCAGCTCAACGGGGGTGGCAGATACGCAGTATTTT

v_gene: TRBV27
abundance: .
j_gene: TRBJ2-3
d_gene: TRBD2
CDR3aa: CASSLGTSGRFSTDTQYF
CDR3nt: TGTGCCAGCAGTCTAGGGACTAGCGGGAGGTTCAGCACAGATACGCAGTATTTT

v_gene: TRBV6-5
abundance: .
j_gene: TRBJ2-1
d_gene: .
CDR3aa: CASSQQGGNEQFF
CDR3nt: TGTGCCAGCAGTCAACAGGGCGGCAATGAGCAGTTCTTC

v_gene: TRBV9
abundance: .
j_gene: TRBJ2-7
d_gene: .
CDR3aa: CASSGRTDDEQYF
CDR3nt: TGTGCCAGCAGCGGGAGGACAGATGACGAGCAGTACTTC

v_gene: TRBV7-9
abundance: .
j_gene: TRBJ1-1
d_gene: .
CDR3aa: CASSTTDSNTEAFF
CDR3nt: TGTGCCAGCAGCACGACAGATTCGAACACTGAAGCTTTCTTT

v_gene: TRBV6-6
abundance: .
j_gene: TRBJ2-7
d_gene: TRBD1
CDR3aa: CASSYSDRGSEQYF
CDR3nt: TGTGCCAGCAGTTACTCCGACAGGGGTTCCGAGCAGTACTTC

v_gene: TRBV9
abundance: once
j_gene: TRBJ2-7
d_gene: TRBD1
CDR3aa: CASSAPGTGRHEQYF
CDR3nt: TGTGCCAGCAGCGCTCCCGGGACAGGTCGCCACGAGCAGTACTTC

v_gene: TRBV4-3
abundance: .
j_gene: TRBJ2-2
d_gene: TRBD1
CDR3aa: CASSQDDRGPGELFF
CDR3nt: TGCGCCAGCAGCCAAGACGACAGGGGGCCCGGGGAGCTGTTTTTT

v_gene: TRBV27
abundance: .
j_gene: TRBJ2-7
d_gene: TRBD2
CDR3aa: CASSKAGATYEQYF
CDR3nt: TGTGCCAGCAGTAAGGCGGGAGCCACTTACGAGCAGTACTTC

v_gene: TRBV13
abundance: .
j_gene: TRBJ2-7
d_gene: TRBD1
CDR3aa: CASSRQGASYEQYF
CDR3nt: TGTGCCAGCAGCCGACAGGGGGCGTCCTACGAGCAGTACTTC

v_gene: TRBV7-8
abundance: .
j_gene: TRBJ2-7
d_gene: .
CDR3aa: CASSSPTDLGAGKFYEQYF
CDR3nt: TGTGCCAGCAGCTCTCCCACTGACTTGGGTGCGGGAAAGTTCTACGAGCAGTACTTC

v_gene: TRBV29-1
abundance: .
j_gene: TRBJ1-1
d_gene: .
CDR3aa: CSVEVGGSGVAFF
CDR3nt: TGCAGCGTTGAAGTGGGGGGGTCAGGTGTAGCTTTCTTT

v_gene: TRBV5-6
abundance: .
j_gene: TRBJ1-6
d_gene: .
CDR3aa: CASSLGGGASPLHF
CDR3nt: TGTGCCAGCAGCTTGGGAGGGGGGGCTTCACCCCTCCACTTT

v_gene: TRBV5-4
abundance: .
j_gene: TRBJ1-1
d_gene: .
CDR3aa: CASSLDPDRLNTEAFF
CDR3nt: TGTGCCAGCAGCTTGGATCCCGACAGGCTGAACACTGAAGCTTTCTTT

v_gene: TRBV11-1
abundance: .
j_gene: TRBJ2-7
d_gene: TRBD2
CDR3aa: CASSLETGGPLRAEYF
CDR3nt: TGTGCCAGCAGCTTAGAAACGGGAGGCCCCTTACGAGCTGAGTACTTC

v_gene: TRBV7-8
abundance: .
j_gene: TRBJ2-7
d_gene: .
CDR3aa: CASSPTRRENSYEQYF
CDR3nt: TGTGCCAGCAGCCCAACGAGACGGGAGAACTCCTACGAGCAGTACTTC

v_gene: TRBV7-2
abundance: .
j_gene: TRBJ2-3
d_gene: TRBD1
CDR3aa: CASRQGVLGTDTQYF
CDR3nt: TGTGCCAGCAGGCAGGGGGTTCTAGGCACAGATACGCAGTATTTT

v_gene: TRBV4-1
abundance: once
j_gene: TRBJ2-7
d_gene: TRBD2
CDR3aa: CASSPRLAGDGEYF
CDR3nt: TGCGCCAGCAGCCCCCGACTAGCGGGAGACGGGGAGTACTTC

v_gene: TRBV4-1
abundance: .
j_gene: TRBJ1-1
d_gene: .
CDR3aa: CASSQEGAGTEAFF
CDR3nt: TGCGCCAGCAGCCAAGAAGGAGCTGGCACTGAAGCTTTCTTT

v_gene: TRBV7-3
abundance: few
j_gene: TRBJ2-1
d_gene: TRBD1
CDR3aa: CASSLTGGIDEQFF
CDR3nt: TGTGCCAGCAGCCTCACAGGGGGGATCGATGAGCAGTTCTTC

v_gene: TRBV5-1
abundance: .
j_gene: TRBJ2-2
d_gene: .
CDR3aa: CASRAGAASYTGELFF
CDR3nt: TGCGCCAGTCGTGCGGGGGCGGCCTCTTACACCGGGGAGCTGTTTTTT

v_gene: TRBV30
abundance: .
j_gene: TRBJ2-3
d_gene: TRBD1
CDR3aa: CAWSEGTGVADTQYF
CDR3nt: TGTGCCTGGAGTGAGGGGACAGGGGTAGCAGATACGCAGTATTTT

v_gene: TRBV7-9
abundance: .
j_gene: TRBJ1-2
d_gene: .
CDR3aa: CASSLGGLPYGYTF
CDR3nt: TGTGCCAGCAGCTTAGGGGGACTTCCATATGGCTACACCTTC